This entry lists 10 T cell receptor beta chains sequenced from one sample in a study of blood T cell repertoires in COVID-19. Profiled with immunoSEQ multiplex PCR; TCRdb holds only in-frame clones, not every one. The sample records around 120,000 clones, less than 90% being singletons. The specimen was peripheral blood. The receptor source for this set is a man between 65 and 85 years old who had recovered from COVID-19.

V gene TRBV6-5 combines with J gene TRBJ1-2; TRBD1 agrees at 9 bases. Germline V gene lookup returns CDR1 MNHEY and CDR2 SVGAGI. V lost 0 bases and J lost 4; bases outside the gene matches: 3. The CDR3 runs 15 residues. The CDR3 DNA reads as TGTGCCAGCAGTTACTCACAGGGGGCAGGCTATGGCTACACCTTC. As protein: CASSYSQGAGYGYTF.

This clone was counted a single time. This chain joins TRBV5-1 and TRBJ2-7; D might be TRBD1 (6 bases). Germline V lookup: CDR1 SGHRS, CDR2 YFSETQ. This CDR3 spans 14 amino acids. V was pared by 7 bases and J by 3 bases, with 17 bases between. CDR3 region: CASGPMGANYEQYF. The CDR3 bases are TGCGCCAGCGGACCCATGGGGGCGAACTACGAGCAGTACTTC.

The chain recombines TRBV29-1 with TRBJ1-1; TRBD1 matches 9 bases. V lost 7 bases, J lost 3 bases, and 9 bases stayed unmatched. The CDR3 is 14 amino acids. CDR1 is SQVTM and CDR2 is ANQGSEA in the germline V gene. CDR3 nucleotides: TGCAGCGGGGACAGGGCGCAATGGGACACTGAAGCTTTCTTT. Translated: CSGDRAQWDTEAFF.

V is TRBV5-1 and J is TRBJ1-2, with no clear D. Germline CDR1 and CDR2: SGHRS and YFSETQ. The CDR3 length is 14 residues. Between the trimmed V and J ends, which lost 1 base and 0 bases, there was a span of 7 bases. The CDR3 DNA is TGCGCCAGCAGCTTGAATCCGTCTAACTATGGCTACACCTTC. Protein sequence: CASSLNPSNYGYTF.

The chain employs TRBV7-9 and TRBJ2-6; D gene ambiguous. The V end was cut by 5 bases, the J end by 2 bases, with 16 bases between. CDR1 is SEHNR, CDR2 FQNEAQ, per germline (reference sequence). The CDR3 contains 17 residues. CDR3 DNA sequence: TGTGCCAGCAGCCCCGACATCCGTCCCGCTGGGGCCAACGTCCTGACTTTC. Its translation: CASSPDIRPAGANVLTF.

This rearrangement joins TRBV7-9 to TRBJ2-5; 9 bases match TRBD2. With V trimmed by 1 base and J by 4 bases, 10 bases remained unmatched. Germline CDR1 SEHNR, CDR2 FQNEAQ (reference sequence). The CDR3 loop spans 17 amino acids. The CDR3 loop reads CASSLVSSGGSGETQYF. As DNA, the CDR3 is TGTGCCAGCAGCTTAGTGAGTAGCGGGGGCTCCGGAGAGACCCAGTACTTC.

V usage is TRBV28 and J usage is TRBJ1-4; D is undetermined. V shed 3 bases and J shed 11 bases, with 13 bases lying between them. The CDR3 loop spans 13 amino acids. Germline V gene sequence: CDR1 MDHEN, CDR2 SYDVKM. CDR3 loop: CASSFGQMRKLFF. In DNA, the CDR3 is TGTGCCAGCAGTTTCGGCCAAATGAGGAAACTGTTTTTT.

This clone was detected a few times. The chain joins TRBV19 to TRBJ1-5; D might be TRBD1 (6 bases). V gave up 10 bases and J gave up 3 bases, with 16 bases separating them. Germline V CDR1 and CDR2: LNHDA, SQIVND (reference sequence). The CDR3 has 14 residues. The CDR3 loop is CATTVGQYNQPQHF. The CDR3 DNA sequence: TGTGCCACCACGGTAGGACAGTACAATCAGCCCCAGCATTTT.

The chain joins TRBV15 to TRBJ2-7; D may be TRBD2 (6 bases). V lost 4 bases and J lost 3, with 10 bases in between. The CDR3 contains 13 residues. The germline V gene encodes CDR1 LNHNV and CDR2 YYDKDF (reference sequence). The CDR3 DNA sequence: TGTGCCACCAGCACAACTAGCCGCTACGAGCAGTACTTC. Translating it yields CATSTTSRYEQYF. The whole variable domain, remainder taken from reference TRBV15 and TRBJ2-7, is DAMVIQNPRYQVTQFGKPVTLSCSQTLNHNVMYWYQQKSSQAPKLLFHYYDKDFNNEADTPDNFQSRRPNTSFCFLDIRSPGLGDTAMYLCATSTTSRYEQYFGPGTRLTVT.

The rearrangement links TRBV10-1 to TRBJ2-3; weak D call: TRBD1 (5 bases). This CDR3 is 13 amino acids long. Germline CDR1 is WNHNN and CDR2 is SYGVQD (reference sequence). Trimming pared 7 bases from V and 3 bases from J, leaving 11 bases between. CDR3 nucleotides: TGCGCCAGCACCCGGTCAGGGACAGATACGCAGTATTTT. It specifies CASTRSGTDTQYF.